The following is a T cell receptor (beta chain) sequence with its context. The sample is drawn from a study of blood T cell repertoires in COVID-19. The data were produced by immunoSEQ multiplex PCR, yet TCRdb's version contains in-frame clones alone and is incomplete. The table records around 200,000 clones, just under 90% of them present only once. This receptor was obtained from a man between 60 and 70 years old who had recovered from COVID-19. The specimen sequenced was peripheral blood.

CDR3 DNA: TGTGCCAGCAGCTTGCGGGGGAACACCGGGGAGCTGTTTTTT. Translating it yields CASSLRGNTGELFF. V and J are TRBV11-3 and TRBJ2-2; a possible D gene is TRBD2 (6 bases). The ends were cut back, 3 bases at V and 1 base at J, with 6 bases in the middle. Germline CDR1 is SGHNT and CDR2 is YENEEA. The CDR3 spans 14 residues.